Each of the 4 T cell receptor beta chains below was sequenced from the same sample in a study of blood T cell repertoires in COVID-19 (dated by TCRdb to between 2020 and 2021). The library was built by means of the immunoSEQ multiplex PCR assay. TCRdb limited this immuneACCESS table to in-frame rearrangements with V and J called. A share of clones is missing; checked studies link under half to unresolved V genes, and the rest is unexplained. In this sample the table shows fewer than 250,000 clones, around nine tenths of which occur a single time. The leading ten clones occupy more than 5.5% of the sample. The sample taken for sequencing was peripheral blood. The receptors were sampled from a man between 60 and 70 years old who had recovered from COVID-19.

DNA of the CDR3: TGTGCCAGCAGCCGACTAGGGGACCGGGACGAGCAGTACTTC. It is translated as CASSRLGDRDEQYF. The rearrangement links TRBV27 to TRBJ2-7, with D possibly matching TRBD2 (6 bases). Germline lookup yields CDR1 MNHEY and CDR2 SMNVEV (reference sequence). V dropped 6 bases and J dropped 5 bases, with 17 bases sitting between them. CDR3 size: 14 residues.

V usage is TRBV15 and J usage is TRBJ2-2; D call uncertain. V was cut by 8 bases and J by 3 bases, with 13 bases left in between. This CDR3 region has 14 residues. Looked up from germline, CDR1 is LNHNV and CDR2 is YYDKDF (reference sequence). The CDR3 spells CATALHVDTGELFF. The CDR3 DNA is TGTGCCACCGCCCTGCATGTAGACACCGGGGAGCTGTTTTTT.

The genes are TRBV6-6 and TRBJ2-5, with 10 bases fitting TRBD1. CDR1 and CDR2 (germline): MNHNY, SVGAGI (reference sequence). The CDR3 has 16 residues. V trimming: 7 bases; J trimming: 5 bases; junction bases outside the gene matches: 13. The CDR3 bases are TGTGCCAGCAATAGACTGACAGGGGGCGGGAGTGAGACCCAGTACTTC. It yields the protein CASNRLTGGGSETQYF.

The chain has TRBV5-8 and TRBJ1-6; D remains ambiguous. Germline CDR1 and CDR2: SGHTS and YDEGEE. The V and J ends lost 3 bases and 13 bases respectively, with 11 bases between them. The CDR3 length is 12 residues. In DNA, the CDR3 is TGTGCCAGCAGCTGGGAGTGGTCGCCCCTCCACTTT. Amino acids: CASSWEWSPLHF.